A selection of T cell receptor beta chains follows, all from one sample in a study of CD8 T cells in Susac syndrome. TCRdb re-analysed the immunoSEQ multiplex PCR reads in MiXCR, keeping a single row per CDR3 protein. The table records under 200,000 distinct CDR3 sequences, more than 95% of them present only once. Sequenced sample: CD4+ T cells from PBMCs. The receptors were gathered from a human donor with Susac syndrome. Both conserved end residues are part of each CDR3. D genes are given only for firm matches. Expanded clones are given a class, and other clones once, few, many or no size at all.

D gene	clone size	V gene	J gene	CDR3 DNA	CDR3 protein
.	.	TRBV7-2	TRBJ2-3	TGTGCCAGCAGCTTCGACGGTAGCACAGATACGCAGTATTTT	CASSFDGSTDTQYF
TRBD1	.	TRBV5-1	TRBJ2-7	TGCGCCAGCAGCTGGCGGACAGGGGGCTCCTACGAGCAGTACTTC	CASSWRTGGSYEQYF
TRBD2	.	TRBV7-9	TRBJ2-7	TGTGCCAGCAGCAATGGACTAGCGGGAGGCTACGAGCAGTACTTC	CASSNGLAGGYEQYF
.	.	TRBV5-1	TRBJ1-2	TGCGCCAGCAGCTTGGGGCGCAGCGCCTATGGCTACACCTTC	CASSLGRSAYGYTF
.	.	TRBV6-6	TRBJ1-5	TGTGCCAGCAAGGGGAGCAATCAGCCCCAGCATTTT	CASKGSNQPQHF
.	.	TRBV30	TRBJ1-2	TGTGCCTGGAGTGTAGGTTTTCAGACAGGCGGGATTAACTATGGCTACACCTTC	CAWSVGFQTGGINYGYTF
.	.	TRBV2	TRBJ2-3	TGTGCCAGCAAAGGTCCCGGGGATACGCAGTATTTT	CASKGPGDTQYF
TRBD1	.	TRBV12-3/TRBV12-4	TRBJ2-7	TGTGCCAGCAGTGCTCCCGGGACAGGGGGGTACGAGCAGTACTTC	CASSAPGTGGYEQYF
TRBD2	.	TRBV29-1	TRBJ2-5	TGCAGCGTTTCCTCCGGGACTACCCTTAAAGAGACCCAGTACTTC	CSVSSGTTLKETQYF
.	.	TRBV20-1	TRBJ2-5	TGCAGTGCTGGAATCCAGGGGGAGGAAGAGACCCAGTACTTC	CSAGIQGEEETQYF
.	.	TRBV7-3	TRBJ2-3	TGTGCCAGCAGCTTTATCGGTAGCTCAGATACGCAGTATTTT	CASSFIGSSDTQYF
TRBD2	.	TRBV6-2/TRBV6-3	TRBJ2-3	TGTGCCAGCAGTTACTCGAGTAGGAGTGGCATCGGGACTATCGATACAGATACGCAGTATTTT	CASSYSSRSGIGTIDTDTQYF
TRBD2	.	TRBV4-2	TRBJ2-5	TGTGCCAGCAGCCCCCGACTAGCACAACAAGAGACCCAGTACTTC	CASSPRLAQQETQYF
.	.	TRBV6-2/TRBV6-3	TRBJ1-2	TGTGCCAGCAGCCTCGGACCGAGAACCTATGGCTACACCTTC	CASSLGPRTYGYTF
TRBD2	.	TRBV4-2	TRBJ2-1	TGTGCCAGCAGAGCGGGGAGAGGGGCCAATGAGCAGTTCTTC	CASRAGRGANEQFF
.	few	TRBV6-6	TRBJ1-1	TGTGCCAGCAGTTACCGGGACACTGAAGCTTTCTTT	CASSYRDTEAFF
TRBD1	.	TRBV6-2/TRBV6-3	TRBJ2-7	TGTGCCAGCAGAGCCTCCGGGACAGAAAACTACGAGCAGTACTTC	CASRASGTENYEQYF
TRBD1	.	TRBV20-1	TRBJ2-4	TGCAGTGCTAGAGATCGTGCGGACAGGACGGATAAAAACATTCAGTACTTC	CSARDRADRTDKNIQYF
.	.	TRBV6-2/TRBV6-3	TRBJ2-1	TGTGCCAGCAGTTACCTTAATGAGCAGTTCTTC	CASSYLNEQFF
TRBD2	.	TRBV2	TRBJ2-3	TGTGCCAGCAGAAAGCGGGAGGGCCCAGATACGCAGTATTTT	CASRKREGPDTQYF
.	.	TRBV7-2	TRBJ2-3	TGTGCCAGCAGCTCTTCCCTAACAAGCACAGATACGCAGTATTTT	CASSSSLTSTDTQYF
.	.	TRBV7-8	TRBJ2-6	TGTGCCAGCATCAACAATAGGGGGGCCAACGTCCTGACTTTC	CASINNRGANVLTF
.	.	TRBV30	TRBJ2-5	TGTGCCTGGGGGAAGGTACAAGAGACCCAGTACTTC	CAWGKVQETQYF
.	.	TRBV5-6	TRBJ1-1	TGTGCCAGCAGCTTGACAGCGGATGAGGCTTTCTTT	CASSLTADEAFF
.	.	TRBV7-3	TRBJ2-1	TGTGCCAGCAGCTCAGACAGCAATGAGCAGTTCTTC	CASSSDSNEQFF
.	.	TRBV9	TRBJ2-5	TGTGCCAGCAGCGCAAATCCCTATGACAGGTTTGGCCAAGAGACCCAGTACTTC	CASSANPYDRFGQETQYF
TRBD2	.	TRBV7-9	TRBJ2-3	TGTGCCAGCAGCTACGAGCGGGGTACGCAGTATTTT	CASSYERGTQYF
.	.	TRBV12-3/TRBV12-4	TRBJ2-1	TGTGCCAGCAGTTCCCTTAAAACCGGGTCCACTAATGAGCAGTTCTTC	CASSSLKTGSTNEQFF
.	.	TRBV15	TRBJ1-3	TGTGCCACCAGGGCGGGACACATCTCTGGAAACACCATATATTTT	CATRAGHISGNTIYF
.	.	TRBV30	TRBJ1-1	TGTGCCTGGGGGGGGAACACTGAAGCTTTCTTT	CAWGGNTEAFF
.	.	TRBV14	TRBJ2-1	TGTGCCAGCAGCCCGGGACCCCTAAAGGGGGGTAACAATGAGCAGTTCTTC	CASSPGPLKGGNNEQFF
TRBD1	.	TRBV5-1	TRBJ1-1	TGCGCCAGCGCGGGACAGGGGGCGATCGGCACTGAAGCTTTCTTT	CASAGQGAIGTEAFF
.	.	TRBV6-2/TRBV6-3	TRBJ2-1	TGTGCCAGCAGTTTACCTAAGATTGAGCAGTTCTTC	CASSLPKIEQFF
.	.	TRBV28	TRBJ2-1	TGTGCCAGCAAGTTACCACCTTGGAACAATGAGCAGTTCTTC	CASKLPPWNNEQFF
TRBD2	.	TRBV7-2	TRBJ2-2	TGTGCCAGCAGCCTAGCGGGGGTGAACGGGGAGCTGTTTTTT	CASSLAGVNGELFF
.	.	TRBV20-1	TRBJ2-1	TGCAGTGCTGACGATGGCCAGTACGGTGAGCAGTTCTTC	CSADDGQYGEQFF
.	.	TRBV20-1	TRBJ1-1	TGCAGTGCTAGAGATCTGTCCCCCGACACTGAAGCTTTCTTT	CSARDLSPDTEAFF
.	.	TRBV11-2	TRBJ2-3	TGTGCCAGCAGCTTCTTTGGAGATACGCAGTATTTT	CASSFFGDTQYF
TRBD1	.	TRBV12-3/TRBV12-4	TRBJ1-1	TGTGCCAGCACCACAGGGGGCTGGTTCACTGAAGCTTTCTTT	CASTTGGWFTEAFF
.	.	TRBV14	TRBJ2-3	TGTGCCAGCAGCCAAGTGCAGTCGGATACGCAGTATTTT	CASSQVQSDTQYF
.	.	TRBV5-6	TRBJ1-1	TGTGCCAGCAGTGTGGGCACTGAAGCTTTCTTT	CASSVGTEAFF
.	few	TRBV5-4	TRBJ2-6	TGTGCCAGCAGCCGGGACTCTGGGGCCAACGTCCTGACTTTC	CASSRDSGANVLTF
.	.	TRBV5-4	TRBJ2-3	TGTGCCAGCAGCTCTTTGGGGGTCACAGATACGCAGTATTTT	CASSSLGVTDTQYF
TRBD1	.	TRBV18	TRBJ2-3	TGTGCCAGCACCGGACAGGGCACTGGCACAGATACGCAGTATTTT	CASTGQGTGTDTQYF